These T cell receptor beta chains were read from a single sample in a study of cytomegalovirus exposure and HLA in healthy donors. Only in-frame clones appear in the TCRdb table, and some are missing; sequencing was by immunoSEQ multiplex PCR. Of under 150,000 clones listed, under 85% are singletons. The specimen was PBMCs. The origin of the receptors is a boy between 10 and 17 years old in good health and CMV-seronegative. The CDR3 runs from the conserved cysteine through the conserved F or W. D genes are given only for firm matches. Size is omitted from some rows. Given values are once, few, many or a class for expanded clones.

V gene,D gene,J gene,clone size,CDR3 protein,CDR3 DNA
TRBV15,NA,TRBJ2-7,NA,CATTSDSSYEQYF,TGTGCCACCACCTCGGACTCCTCCTACGAGCAGTACTTC
TRBV4-3,TRBD1,TRBJ2-7,NA,CASSQTGGPEQYF,TGCGCCAGCAGCCAGACAGGGGGCCCCGAGCAGTACTTC
TRBV15,TRBD1,TRBJ2-7,NA,CATCRGPEYEQYF,TGTGCCACCTGCAGGGGGCCTGAATACGAGCAGTACTTC
TRBV7-2,NA,TRBJ2-7,NA,CASSLVRQASYEQYF,TGTGCCAGCAGCTTGGTGAGACAGGCCTCCTACGAGCAGTACTTC
TRBV10-3,TRBD2,TRBJ2-7,NA,CAISGLAMYEQYF,TGTGCCATCAGCGGACTAGCGATGTACGAGCAGTACTTC
TRBV7-8,NA,TRBJ2-7,NA,CASSLGGSGRVANSYEQYF,TGTGCCAGCAGCTTAGGTGGATCGGGAAGGGTGGCTAACTCCTACGAGCAGTACTTC
TRBV7-9,NA,TRBJ1-2,NA,CASSRETGGYTF,TGTGCCAGCAGCAGAGAGACGGGGGGCTACACCTTC
TRBV6-1,NA,TRBJ2-1,NA,CASHDPRGAVDEQFF,TGTGCCAGCCATGACCCCCGGGGGGCAGTCGATGAGCAGTTCTTC
TRBV20-1,NA,TRBJ1-2,NA,CTTPGNRDNTF,TGCACGACCCCGGGAAACCGAGACAACACCTTC
TRBV5-4,NA,TRBJ2-3,NA,CASSWAAGESTDTQYF,TGTGCCAGCAGCTGGGCGGCAGGGGAAAGCACAGATACGCAGTATTTT
TRBV19,TRBD1,TRBJ2-5,NA,CASSTQTGIVETQYF,TGTGCCAGTAGTACTCAGACAGGGATAGTGGAGACCCAGTACTTC
TRBV30,TRBD2,TRBJ2-7,NA,CAWSIWPSGRYEQYF,TGTGCCTGGAGCATCTGGCCTAGCGGACGCTACGAGCAGTACTTC
TRBV4-3,NA,TRBJ2-4,NA,CASSQDGLLGNIQYF,TGCGCCAGCAGCCAAGATGGGCTACTTGGAAACATTCAGTACTTC
TRBV4-3,NA,TRBJ2-7,NA,CASSHGSSIYSYEQYF,TGCGCCAGCAGCCATGGGAGTTCTATTTACTCCTACGAGCAGTACTTC
TRBV13,TRBD1,TRBJ2-3,NA,CASSTRQGAIDTQYF,TGTGCCAGCAGCACTAGACAGGGGGCAATAGATACGCAGTATTTT
TRBV9,NA,TRBJ1-1,once,CASSVKASGITEAFF,TGTGCCAGCAGCGTTAAGGCGTCAGGGATCACTGAAGCTTTCTTT
TRBV6-5,NA,TRBJ2-7,NA,CASGLRGGGEQYF,TGTGCCAGCGGTTTGAGGGGAGGCGGCGAGCAGTACTTC
TRBV6-1,NA,TRBJ1-2,NA,CASSETQGYGYPF,TGTGCCAGCAGTGAAACACAGGGCTATGGCTACCCCTTC
TRBV5-1,TRBD1,TRBJ2-5,NA,CASSTGQGALETQYF,TGCGCCAGCAGCACGGGACAGGGGGCGCTTGAGACCCAGTACTTC
TRBV6-1,NA,TRBJ1-3,few,CASRAGGVGGNTIYF,TGTGCCAGCAGAGCCGGGGGGGTCGGTGGAAACACCATATATTTT
TRBV5-1,TRBD2,TRBJ2-7,NA,CASSLEGSGAYEQYF,TGCGCCAGCAGCTTGGAGGGTAGCGGGGCCTACGAGCAGTACTTC
TRBV12-5,TRBD1,TRBJ1-4,NA,CASGPDRGGFEKLFF,TGTGCTAGTGGGCCAGACAGGGGAGGATTCGAAAAACTGTTTTTT
TRBV7-2,TRBD1,TRBJ2-1,few,CASSLGGQGVDNEQFF,TGTGCCAGCAGCTTAGGGGGGCAGGGGGTTGACAATGAGCAGTTCTTC
TRBV5-5,TRBD1,TRBJ2-7,few,CASSPPAGGGYEQYF,TGTGCCAGCAGCCCCCCCGCAGGGGGCGGATACGAGCAGTACTTC
TRBV9,NA,TRBJ1-1,NA,CASSVGQAAEAFF,TGTGCCAGCAGCGTAGGCCAGGCCGCTGAAGCTTTCTTT
TRBV15,NA,TRBJ2-7,NA,CATSRDNYEQYF,TGTGCCACCAGCAGAGACAACTACGAGCAGTACTTC
TRBV30,NA,TRBJ2-7,NA,CAWSPWEERSYEQYF,TGTGCCTGGAGCCCCTGGGAGGAGCGGTCCTACGAGCAGTACTTC
TRBV5-3,TRBD1,TRBJ1-5,NA,CARNGQGCRYSNQPQHF,TGTGCCAGGAATGGACAGGGTTGCCGTTATAGCAATCAGCCCCAGCATTTT
TRBV27,NA,TRBJ2-7,NA,CASSPQLLSDYEQYF,TGTGCCAGCAGTCCCCAATTATTGAGTGACTACGAGCAGTACTTC
TRBV7-9,NA,TRBJ2-7,NA,CASSPAGRRSIQSSYEQYF,TGTGCCAGCAGCCCAGCAGGGAGGAGGTCCATCCAAAGCTCCTACGAGCAGTACTTC
TRBV29-1,NA,TRBJ2-1,NA,CSVEGGLGGSDNEQFF,TGCAGCGTTGAGGGGGGGTTGGGGGGCTCGGACAATGAGCAGTTCTTC
TRBV5-4,NA,TRBJ1-4,NA,CASSFSPGTINEKLFF,TGTGCCAGCAGCTTTTCCCCCGGGACAATAAATGAAAAACTGTTTTTT
TRBV6-4,NA,TRBJ2-2,NA,CASSDGGDTGELFF,TGTGCCAGCAGTGACGGGGGCGACACCGGGGAGCTGTTTTTT
TRBV2,NA,TRBJ2-7,NA,CASSEERVSSYEQYF,TGTGCCAGCAGTGAAGAGCGGGTCAGCTCCTACGAGCAGTACTTC
TRBV19,NA,TRBJ1-5,NA,CASSIREDQPQHF,TGTGCCAGTAGTATCAGGGAAGACCAGCCCCAGCATTTT
TRBV4-3,TRBD1,TRBJ2-7,NA,CASSQWTGGYEQYF,TGCGCCAGCAGCCAGTGGACAGGGGGATACGAGCAGTACTTC
TRBV19,TRBD1,TRBJ2-3,NA,CASSRDRGTDTQYF,TGTGCCAGTAGTCGGGACAGGGGCACAGATACGCAGTATTTT
TRBV4-3,NA,TRBJ1-4,NA,CASSQESGVVEKLFF,TGCGCCAGCAGTCAAGAATCAGGTGTAGTTGAAAAACTGTTTTTT
TRBV5-1,NA,TRBJ2-6,NA,CASSLEAGHSGANVLTF,TGCGCCAGCAGCTTGGAGGCAGGACACTCTGGGGCCAACGTCCTGACTTTC
TRBV5-1,TRBD1,TRBJ2-7,NA,CASSFGQEVSEQYF,TGCGCCAGCAGCTTTGGACAGGAAGTTAGCGAGCAGTACTTC
TRBV11-3,NA,TRBJ2-5,NA,CASSRGGRGAQETQYF,TGTGCCAGCTCGCGGGGCGGCAGAGGGGCCCAAGAGACCCAGTACTTC
TRBV20-1,NA,TRBJ2-7,NA,CSARDTGEWYF,TGCAGTGCTAGAGACACCGGGGAGTGGTACTTC
TRBV9,NA,TRBJ2-3,NA,CASSELSTDTQYF,TGTGCCAGCAGCGAACTCAGCACAGATACGCAGTATTTT
TRBV7-3,NA,TRBJ2-1,NA,CASSPPKPAARPKVREHNEQFF,TGTGCCAGCAGCCCGCCCAAGCCAGCAGCCCGCCCTAAGGTCAGGGAACACAATGAGCAGTTCTTC
TRBV2,NA,TRBJ2-2,NA,CASSDRVVGELFF,TGTGCCAGCAGTGACAGGGTAGTGGGGGAGCTGTTTTTT
TRBV6-5,TRBD1,TRBJ1-1,NA,CASSYGTVNTEAFF,TGTGCCAGCAGTTACGGGACAGTGAACACTGAAGCTTTCTTT
TRBV25-1,NA,TRBJ1-1,NA,CASSEQGGRVTEAFF,TGTGCCAGCAGTGAGCAGGGTGGTAGGGTGACTGAAGCTTTCTTT
TRBV4-3,TRBD1,TRBJ2-7,NA,CASSWTGGNEQYF,TGCGCCAGCAGCTGGACAGGGGGCAACGAGCAGTACTTC
TRBV7-3,TRBD1,TRBJ1-6,few,CASSTGVGSPLHF,TGTGCCAGCTCGACAGGGGTGGGTTCACCCCTCCACTTT
TRBV6-4,NA,TRBJ1-1,NA,CASKTEDSLNTEAFF,TGTGCCAGCAAGACCGAGGACAGCCTGAACACTGAAGCTTTCTTT
TRBV9,TRBD1,TRBJ1-1,NA,CASSTWDRGWGTEAFF,TGTGCCAGCAGCACCTGGGACAGGGGTTGGGGTACTGAAGCTTTCTTT
TRBV6-5,TRBD1,TRBJ1-2,once,CASTRGQGSCGYTF,TGTGCCAGCACACGGGGACAGGGGAGCTGTGGCTACACCTTC
TRBV4-1,NA,TRBJ2-1,NA,CASSQRSAPLSDEQFF,TGCGCCAGCAGCCAACGCTCTGCTCCTTTAAGCGATGAGCAGTTCTTC
TRBV5-4,TRBD1,TRBJ1-2,NA,CASSTQGGYRLNTF,TGTGCCAGCAGCACTCAGGGGGGTTATAGGCTGAACACCTTC
TRBV11-2,NA,TRBJ2-1,NA,CASSSEGLYGNEQFF,TGTGCCAGCAGCTCGGAGGGACTTTACGGCAATGAGCAGTTCTTC
TRBV5-4,NA,TRBJ2-3,NA,CASISRCETQYF,TGTGCCAGCATATCGCGTTGCGAGACGCAGTATTTT
TRBV27,TRBD1,TRBJ2-5,NA,CASSLSPGQGQETQYF,TGTGCCAGCAGTTTATCACCGGGACAGGGGCAAGAGACCCAGTACTTC